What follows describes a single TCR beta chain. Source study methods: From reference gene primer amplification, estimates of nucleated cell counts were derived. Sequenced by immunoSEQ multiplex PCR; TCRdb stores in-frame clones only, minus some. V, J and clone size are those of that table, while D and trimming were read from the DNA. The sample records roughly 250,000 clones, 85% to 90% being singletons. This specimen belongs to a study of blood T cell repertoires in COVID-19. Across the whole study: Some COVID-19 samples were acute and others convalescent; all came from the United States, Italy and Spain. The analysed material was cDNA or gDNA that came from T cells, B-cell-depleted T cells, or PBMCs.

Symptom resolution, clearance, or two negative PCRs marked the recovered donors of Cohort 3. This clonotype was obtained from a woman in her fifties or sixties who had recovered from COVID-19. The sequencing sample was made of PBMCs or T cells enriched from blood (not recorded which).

The CDR3 region has the DNA TGTGCCAGCAGTCCGACACCGGGAAACACCATATATTTT. This encodes CASSPTPGNTIYF. The chain couples TRBV27 to TRBJ1-3; no reliable D call. V was clipped by 5 bases and J by 4 bases, with 9 bases between them. Germline CDR1 and CDR2: MNHEY and SMNVEV (reference sequence). The CDR3 is made up of 13 amino acids.